Below, 16 T cell receptor beta chains from the same sample are listed, as sequenced in a study of blood T cell repertoires in COVID-19. TCRdb's table, derived via immunoSEQ multiplex PCR, lists solely in-frame clones and lacks some. The sample comprises 250,000 to 350,000 clones, 90% of which are singletons, and about 2.4% rests with the top ten. The material sequenced was PBMCs or T cells enriched from blood (not recorded which). The receptors were sampled from a man between 60 and 75 years old who had recovered from COVID-19.

The CDR3 bases are TGTGCCAGCAGCCTCCTACCGGGTCTGATGTTTTTT. This gives the protein CASSLLPGLMFF. The genes are TRBV14 and TRBJ1-4; D unresolved. The CDR3 runs 12 residues. Germline V lookup: CDR1 SGHDN, CDR2 FVKESK. Trimming pared 4 bases from V and 15 bases from J, leaving 15 bases between.

The genes are TRBV3-1 (or the pseudogene TRBV3-2) and TRBJ2-5; D is possibly TRBD2 (5 bases). V dropped 4 bases and J dropped 4 bases, with 13 bases sitting between them. CDR1 and CDR2 (germline): LGHDT, YNNKEL (reference sequence). The CDR3 is 14 amino acids. In DNA, the CDR3 is TGTGCCAGCAGCCTCCGGTCTAGCAGAGAGACCCAGTACTTC. Translated: CASSLRSSRETQYF.

J is TRBJ2-3 and V is TRBV5-1, with D possibly being TRBD2 (9 bases). There are 17 residues in the CDR3. V was cut by 4 bases and J by 1 base, with 19 bases left in between. Germline V gene lookup returns CDR1 SGHRS and CDR2 YFSETQ. The CDR3 protein is CASSPGGLAGRTDTQYF. Here the CDR3 DNA reads TGCGCCAGCAGCCCAGGGGGCCTAGCGGGGCGCACAGATACGCAGTATTTT.

The chain joins TRBV7-2 to TRBJ2-5, with 11 bases identical to TRBD2. CDR1 and CDR2 (germline): SGHTA, FQGNSA. The J segment lost 1 base and the V segment lost 2 bases, leaving 3 bases of the junction unmatched. The CDR3 runs 16 residues. The CDR3 nucleotides read TGTGCCAGCAGCTTAAGACTAGCGGGAAGCCAAGAGACCCAGTACTTC. This encodes CASSLRLAGSQETQYF.

The chain uses TRBV15 and TRBJ2-2, with a possible D match to TRBD1 (5 bases). Germline-derived CDR1 and CDR2 are LNHNV and YYDKDF (reference sequence). V lost 1 base and J 7 bases, leaving 10 bases between the germline ends. The CDR3 consists of 14 residues. CDR3 loop: CATSRAFQGGELFF. The CDR3 DNA is TGTGCCACCAGCAGAGCGTTTCAGGGCGGGGAGCTGTTTTTT.

This clone has only a few counts. This rearrangement joins TRBV19 to TRBJ1-5, with TRBD1 as a possible D gene (5 bases). V lost 7 bases, J lost 2 bases, and 15 bases lay in between. This CDR3 has 15 residues. CDR1 LNHDA and CDR2 SQIVND come from the germline V gene (reference sequence). The CDR3 spells CASKSGYSGNQPQHF. The CDR3 bases are TGTGCCAGTAAATCAGGGTATTCTGGCAATCAGCCCCAGCATTTT.

The chain employs TRBV3-1 (or the pseudogene TRBV3-2) and TRBJ1-6; the match to TRBD1 covers 7 bases. The CDR3 has 15 residues. V trimming: 1 base; J trimming: 7 bases; junction bases outside the gene matches: 4. Germline CDR1 and CDR2: LGHDT and YNNKEL (reference sequence). The CDR3 here is CASSQGQGINSPLHF. The CDR3 coding sequence is TGTGCCAGCAGCCAAGGACAGGGAATAAATTCACCCCTCCACTTT.

The chain links TRBV19 to TRBJ2-3; TRBD2 matches at 9 bases. The CDR3 contains 14 residues. The trim removed 4 bases at V and 6 bases at J, leaving 5 bases unmatched. Germline CDR1 is LNHDA and CDR2 is SQIVND (reference sequence). The chain's CDR3 is CASSRREGPDTQYF. For the CDR3, the DNA is TGTGCCAGTAGTAGGCGGGAGGGCCCCGATACGCAGTATTTT.

This clone was detected a few times. Germline and junction disagree at one end, which may indicate a read error. The chain is built from TRBV5-1 and TRBJ2-3, with 9 bases aligning to TRBD2. Per the germline V gene, CDR1 is SGHRS and CDR2 is YFSETQ. This CDR3 has 15 amino acids. This chain's CDR3 is CASSLGGTSRDTQYF. Written as DNA, the CDR3 is TGCGCCAGCAGCTTGGGAGGGACTAGCAGAGATACGCAGTATTTT.

This rearrangement joins TRBV25-1 to TRBJ2-3, with 9 bases fitting TRBD1. CDR1 and CDR2 from the germline V gene are MGHDK and SYGVNS. Trimming at V came to 2 bases and at J to 6 bases, leaving 6 bases not matched to a gene. There are 15 residues in the CDR3. The CDR3 spells CASSEDRGEGDTQYF. The CDR3 nucleotides are TGTGCCAGCAGTGAAGACAGGGGGGAAGGGGATACGCAGTATTTT.

This clone was counted once. The chain joins TRBV25-1 to TRBJ2-7, with D possibly matching TRBD1 (6 bases). Looked up from germline, CDR1 is MGHDK and CDR2 is SYGVNS. CDR3 length: 13 residues. V lost 6 bases and J lost 2, with 11 bases in between. The CDR3 coding sequence is TGTGCCAGCAGGGGACCAGGGGCCTACGAGCAGTACTTC. Its protein is CASRGPGAYEQYF.

The sample holds one count of this clone. The chain recombines TRBV19 with TRBJ1-1, with D perhaps matching TRBD1 (5 bases). Germline V gene lookup returns CDR1 LNHDA and CDR2 SQIVND (reference sequence). This CDR3 region has 13 residues. The V and J ends lost 6 bases and 3 bases respectively, with 11 bases between them. CDR3 coding DNA: TGTGCCAGTAGGGACGGAGGGGACACTGAAGCTTTCTTT. As protein: CASRDGGDTEAFF. The full variable domain, its missing parts supplied by reference TRBV19 and TRBJ1-1, is DGGITQSPKYLFRKEGQNVTLSCEQNLNHDAMYWYRQDPGQGLRLIYYSQIVNDFQKGDIAEGYSVSREKKESFPLTVTSAQKNPTAFYLCASRDGGDTEAFFGQGTRLTVV.

This chain's CDR3 is CASSYGGRAYNEQFF. In nucleotides, the CDR3 is TGTGCCAGTAGTTACGGGGGGAGAGCATACAATGAGCAGTTCTTC. The chain is built from TRBV19 and TRBJ2-1; 7 nucleotides align to TRBD2. V lost 5 bases, J lost 4 bases, and 8 bases stayed unmatched. Germline V gene data show CDR1 as LNHDA and CDR2 as SQIVND (reference sequence). The length of the CDR3 is 15 residues.

This clone turned up a few times. This sequence joins TRBV2 and TRBJ1-6, with D hard to call. The CDR3 has 16 amino acids. The germline CDR1 and CDR2 sequences are SNHLY and FYNNEI. V lost 7 bases to trimming and J lost 11 bases, with 24 bases between them. The DNA of the CDR3 is TGTGCCAGCAAAGCCAAAGAGGTTGGCCTTACGGCACCCCTCCACTTT. It translates to CASKAKEVGLTAPLHF.

The chain employs TRBV18 and TRBJ2-1, with 12 positions matching TRBD2. Trimming cost V 3 bases and J 9 bases; bases outside gene matches: 3. The CDR3 contains 14 residues. The germline V gene encodes CDR1 KGHSH and CDR2 LQKENI. The CDR3 DNA follows: TGTGCCAGCTCACCCGGGACTAGCGGGTCTGAGCAGTTCTTC. It specifies CASSPGTSGSEQFF.

This rearrangement joins TRBV6-2 or TRBV6-3 to TRBJ2-7; tentatively, D is TRBD1 (6 bases). Germline CDR1 MNHEY, CDR2 SVGEGT. V gave up 4 bases and J gave up 0 bases, with 13 bases separating them. The CDR3 extends over 15 amino acids. The CDR3 region has the DNA TGTGCCAGCAGTTTTCGGCAGGGGCCCTCCTACGAGCAGTACTTC. Translated, it gives CASSFRQGPSYEQYF.